The rows below give T cell receptor beta chains drawn from one sample of a study of blood T cells in healthy people across ages. Using its own MiXCR run on the 5' RACE reads, TCRdb lists one record per CDR3 protein. This table has 1.5 million to 2 million distinct CDR3 sequences, about 50% appearing once. Material for sequencing was blood. These receptors were taken from a woman aged 40 to 55 in good health. Both conserved end residues are part of each CDR3. The D gene is left open where the match is weak. A row's size may be missing; if present it is once, few, many or a size class.

v_call | d_call | clone_size | cdr3_aa
TRBV2 | TRBD2 | - | CASSEGRGLDEQYF
TRBV7-2 | - | few | CASSPRRDMNSPLHF
TRBV4-3 | - | - | CASSQDTDRRKNIQYF
TRBV20-1 | TRBD1 | - | CSAWTGPLPGYTF
TRBV20-1 | TRBD1 | - | CSARVDREMYGYTF
TRBV29-1 | - | - | CSVEGYGYGRQYF
TRBV6-5 | - | - | CASSYRGSSGAQYF
TRBV27 | - | once | CASSFDRLGNTEAFF
TRBV7-9 | TRBD2 | - | CASSPSGRLAVMDTQYF
TRBV7-9 | - | - | CASSLGQGLNNEQFF
TRBV11-1 | - | few | CASSSQGEGSYNEQFF
TRBV15 | - | - | CATSRGQSETQYF
TRBV11-1 | - | few | CASSARTTRKETQYF
TRBV6-5 | - | - | CASSYSGRGYDSPLHF
TRBV7-7 | - | few | CASSSTPHEMGEQFF
TRBV5-1 | - | - | CASSLVAPSYNEQFF
TRBV20-1 | - | few | CSASPGTSEQYF
TRBV7-8 | - | - | CASSLNSYNEQYF
TRBV12-3/TRBV12-4 | TRBD1 | - | CASSQIQGDWAKNIQYF
TRBV11-2 | - | few | CASSSSFETQYF
TRBV4-2 | TRBD1 | - | CASSQRAQKTGGKNIQYF
TRBV20-1 | - | - | CSASGTASGGRVNSPLHF
TRBV10-3 | - | - | CAIRKGERNSPLHF
TRBV6-6 | TRBD1 | once | CASSITTGGPSDYGYTF
TRBV7-2 | TRBD1 | - | CASSFYRGSGANVLTF
TRBV29-1 | - | many | CSVGDGYTF
TRBV5-6 | TRBD1 | - | CASSLGRGAGYTF
TRBV6-1 | TRBD2 | - | CASSGGGGLSYNEQFF
TRBV5-5 | - | few | CASSLFTSSYEQYF
TRBV7-2 | - | - | CASSLLQGQVAEAFF
TRBV29-1 | - | - | CSSRTDTQYF
TRBV7-9 | TRBD2 | few | CASSTTSGGDYNEQFF